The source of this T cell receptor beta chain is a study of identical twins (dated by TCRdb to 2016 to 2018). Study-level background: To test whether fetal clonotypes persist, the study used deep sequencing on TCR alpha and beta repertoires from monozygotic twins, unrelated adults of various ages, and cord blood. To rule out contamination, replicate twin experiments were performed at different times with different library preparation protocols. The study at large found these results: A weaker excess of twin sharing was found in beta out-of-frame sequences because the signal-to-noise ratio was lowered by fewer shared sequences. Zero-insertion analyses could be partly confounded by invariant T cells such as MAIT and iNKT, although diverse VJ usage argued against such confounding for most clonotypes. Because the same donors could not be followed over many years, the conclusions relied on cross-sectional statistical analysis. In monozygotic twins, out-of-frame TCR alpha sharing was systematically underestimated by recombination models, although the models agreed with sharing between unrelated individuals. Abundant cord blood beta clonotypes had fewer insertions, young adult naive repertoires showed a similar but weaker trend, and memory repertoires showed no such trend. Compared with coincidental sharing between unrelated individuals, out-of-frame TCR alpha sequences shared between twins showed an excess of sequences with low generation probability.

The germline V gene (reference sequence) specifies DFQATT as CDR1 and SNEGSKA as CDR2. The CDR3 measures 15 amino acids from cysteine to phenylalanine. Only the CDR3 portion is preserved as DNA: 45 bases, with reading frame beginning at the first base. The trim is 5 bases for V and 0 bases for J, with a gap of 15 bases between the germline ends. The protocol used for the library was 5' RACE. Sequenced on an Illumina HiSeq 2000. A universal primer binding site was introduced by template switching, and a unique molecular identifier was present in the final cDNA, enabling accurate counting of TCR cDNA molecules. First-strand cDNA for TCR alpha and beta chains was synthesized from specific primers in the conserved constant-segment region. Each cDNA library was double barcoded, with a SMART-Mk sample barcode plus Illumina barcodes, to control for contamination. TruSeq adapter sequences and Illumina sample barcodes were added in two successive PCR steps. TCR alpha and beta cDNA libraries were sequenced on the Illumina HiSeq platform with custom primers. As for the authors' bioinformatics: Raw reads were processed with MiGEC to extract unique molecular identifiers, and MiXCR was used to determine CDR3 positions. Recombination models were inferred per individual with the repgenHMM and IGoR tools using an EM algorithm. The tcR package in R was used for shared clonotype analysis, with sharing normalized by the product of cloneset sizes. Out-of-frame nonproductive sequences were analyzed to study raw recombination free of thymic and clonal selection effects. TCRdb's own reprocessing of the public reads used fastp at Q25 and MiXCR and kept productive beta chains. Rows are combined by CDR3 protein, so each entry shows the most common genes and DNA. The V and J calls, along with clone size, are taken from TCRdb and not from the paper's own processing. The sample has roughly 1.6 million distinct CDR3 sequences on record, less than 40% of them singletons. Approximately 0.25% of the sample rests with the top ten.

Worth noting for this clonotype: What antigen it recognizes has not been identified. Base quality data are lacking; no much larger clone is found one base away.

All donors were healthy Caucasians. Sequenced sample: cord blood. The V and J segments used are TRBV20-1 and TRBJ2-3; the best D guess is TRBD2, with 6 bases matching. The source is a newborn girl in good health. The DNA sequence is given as TGCAGTGCTTACCCCAAGCGGGTTAGCACAGATACGCAGTATTTT. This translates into CSAYPKRVSTDTQYF.